The rows below give T cell receptor beta chains drawn from one sample of a study of cytomegalovirus exposure and HLA in healthy donors. Sequenced by immunoSEQ multiplex PCR; TCRdb stores in-frame clones only, minus some. The sample lists some 130,000 clones, over 65% occurring once. Specimen: PBMCs. These receptors were collected from a middle-aged man in good health and CMV-seronegative. CDR3s include the opening cysteine and the closing phenylalanine or tryptophan. Fields, in order: V gene, clone size, D gene, J gene, CDR3 protein, CDR3 DNA. The D gene is left open where the match is weak. Clone size is given for some rows only: seen once, a few or many times, or a class if the clone is expanded.

>TRBV7-2|.|.|TRBJ2-1
CASSSLGGREQFF
TGTGCCAGCAGCTCACTAGGGGGAAGGGAGCAGTTCTTC
>TRBV28|.|.|TRBJ2-5
CASRQQETQYF
TGTGCCAGCAGACAGCAAGAGACCCAGTACTTC
>TRBV15|few|.|TRBJ1-1
CATSRGHANTEAFF
TGTGCCACCAGCAGGGGACACGCGAACACTGAAGCTTTCTTT
>TRBV7-2|.|.|TRBJ2-6
CASSLRGSGANVLTF
TGTGCCAGCAGCTTAAGGGGTTCTGGGGCCAACGTCCTGACTTTC
>TRBV27|once|.|TRBJ1-4
CASSSGDKLFF
TGTGCCAGCAGTTCCGGGGATAAACTGTTTTTT
>TRBV4-3|.|.|TRBJ2-1
CASSLFRGNEQFF
TGCGCCAGCAGCCTCTTCCGCGGCAATGAGCAGTTCTTC
>TRBV2|few|TRBD2|TRBJ2-1
CASSPSGRVDEQFF
TGTGCCAGCAGTCCTAGCGGGAGGGTCGATGAGCAGTTCTTC
>TRBV27|once|TRBD1|TRBJ2-3
CASSLGQGTDTQYF
TGTGCCAGCAGTTTGGGACAGGGCACAGATACGCAGTATTTT
>TRBV9|.|.|TRBJ2-5
CASSVGGPITPGETQYF
TGTGCCAGCAGCGTAGGAGGACCCATAACGCCGGGGGAGACCCAGTACTTC
>TRBV5-4|.|TRBD1|TRBJ1-1
CASSSGTGGARAVTEAFF
TGTGCCAGCAGCTCGGGGACAGGGGGCGCCCGGGCCGTCACTGAAGCTTTCTTT
>TRBV5-6|few|.|TRBJ2-7
CASSPRDRSYEQYF
TGTGCCAGCAGCCCCCGCGACAGGTCCTACGAGCAGTACTTC
>TRBV28|.|.|TRBJ2-2
CASSLMQVHGELFF
TGTGCCAGCAGTTTAATGCAGGTCCACGGGGAGCTGTTTTTT
>TRBV6-6|.|TRBD1|TRBJ1-1
CASSSETGGVEAFF
TGTGCCAGCAGTTCCGAAACAGGGGGCGTAGAAGCTTTCTTT
>TRBV4-1|once|.|TRBJ1-6
CASSQESEWFRPNSPLHF
TGCGCCAGCAGCCAAGAGAGCGAATGGTTCCGGCCTAATTCACCCCTCCACTTT
>TRBV27|.|.|TRBJ2-7
CASSLQGSYEQYF
TGTGCCAGCAGTTTACAGGGCTCCTACGAGCAGTACTTC
>TRBV7-9|.|TRBD1|TRBJ1-5
CASSGDRDQPQHF
TGTGCCAGCAGCGGGGACAGGGATCAGCCCCAGCATTTT